This T cell receptor (beta chain) was sequenced for a study of cytomegalovirus exposure and HLA in healthy donors. Study observations and caveats: Some highly shared sequence variants likely arose as a pipeline artifact.

A multiplex PCR was run with 60 Vbeta primers and 13 Jbeta primers. Libraries were prepared by immunoSEQ multiplex PCR; TCRdb keeps only in-frame clonotypes and omits some of them. The sample contains 90,000 to 110,000 clones, approximately 70% of which appear only once. V dropped 7 bases and J dropped 0 bases, with 13 bases sitting between them. The CDR3 runs to 14 residues. CDR1 and CDR2 from the germline V gene are MNHNS and SASEGT. As regards this clone: Its antigen is not identified.

Specimen: PBMCs. The sequence was collected from a man in his forties in good health and CMV-seronegative. V gene TRBV6-1 combines with J gene TRBJ2-7; D possibly corresponds to TRBD2 (5 bases). The CDR3 is CASTPAGSSYEQYF. Written as DNA, the CDR3 is TGTGCCAGCACGCCCGCTGGGAGCTCCTACGAGCAGTACTTC.